Following are 27 T cell receptor beta chains from one sample sequenced in a study of identical twins. One entry per CDR3 protein results from TCRdb running MiXCR on the 5' RACE reads. The data hold 300,000 to 400,000 distinct CDR3 sequences, with over 9% observed a single time. The same specimen was also included in a second study, on yellow fever vaccine responses in identical twins.

The sequenced sample was CD8+ T cells sorted from blood. These receptor sequences come from a woman between 18 and 29 years old in good health.

The rearrangement links TRBV12-3 or TRBV12-4 to TRBJ2-2; no firm D call. The CDR3 is made up of 14 amino acids. V lost 8 bases and J lost 6, with 16 bases in between. The CDR3 region is CASYDRAPAGELFF. Written as DNA, the CDR3 is TGTGCCAGCTACGACCGCGCCCCTGCCGGGGAGCTGTTTTTT.

The rearrangement joins TRBV29-1 to TRBJ2-5; D possibly matches TRBD1 or TRBD2 (5 bases each). The germline V and J ends were trimmed by 1 base and 3 bases, with 15 bases remaining between them. CDR3 length: 15 amino acids. CDR1 and CDR2 from the germline V gene are SQVTM and ANQGSEA. CDR3 DNA: TGCAGCGTTGAAGGAAACACCCGAGGGGAAGAGACCCAGTACTTC. Residues: CSVEGNTRGEETQYF. The complete variable domain, with remaining parts taken from reference TRBV29-1 and TRBJ2-5, reads SAVISQKPSRDICQRGTSLTIQCQVDSQVTMMFWYRQQPGQSLTLIATANQGSEATYESGFVIDKFPISRPNLTFSTLTVSNMSPEDSSIYLCSVEGNTRGEETQYFGPGTRLLVL.

In this sample, this clonotype turned up a few times. This chain uses TRBV6-5 with TRBJ2-5; a weak D match, TRBD2 (5 bases). Germline V lookup: CDR1 MNHEY, CDR2 SVGAGI. The CDR3 covers 15 residues. V was clipped by 5 bases and J by 5 bases, with 18 bases between them. Here the CDR3 DNA reads TGTGCCAGCAGTAACAGACTTGGACTCAGGGAGACCCAGTACTTC. Protein sequence: CASSNRLGLRETQYF.

This clonotype turned up a few times. The chain joins TRBV20-1 to TRBJ2-2; the D gene is possibly TRBD2 (5 bases). The ends were cut back, 3 bases at V and 4 bases at J, with 12 bases in the middle. Germline values: CDR1 DFQATT, CDR2 SNEGSKA (reference sequence). CDR3 length: 14 amino acids. CDR3 nucleotides: TGCAGTGCTAGTCCCACTAGTCCCACCGGGGAGCTGTTTTTT. Translating gives CSASPTSPTGELFF.

The chain joins TRBV20-1 to TRBJ2-7, with D perhaps TRBD1 (5 bases). The germline V gene encodes CDR1 DFQATT and CDR2 SNEGSKA (reference sequence). Trimming took 0 bases from V and 4 from J, leaving 7 bases between them. The CDR3 runs to 12 residues. The CDR3 region is CSARDQGYEQYV. The CDR3 DNA reads as TGCAGTGCTAGAGACCAGGGATACGAGCAGTACGTC.

This clonotype was observed at least ten times. The rearrangement joins TRBV24-1 to TRBJ2-2; D perhaps matches TRBD1 (5 bases). The CDR3 has 17 amino acids. With 1 base removed from V and 4 bases from J, the gap between germline ends came to 15 bases. CDR1 KGHDR and CDR2 SFDVKD come from the germline V gene. The CDR3 sequence is CATSDFWQGVGTGELFF. CDR3 nucleotides: TGTGCCACCAGTGATTTCTGGCAGGGTGTCGGCACCGGGGAGCTGTTTTTT.

The chain combines TRBV19 with TRBJ2-4; D gene unclear. Trimming pared 4 bases from V and 0 bases from J, leaving 10 bases between. Germline lookup yields CDR1 LNHDA and CDR2 SQIVND (reference sequence). The CDR3 covers 15 residues. The CDR3 bases are TGTGCCAGTAGTAAATCTATGTCAGCCAAAAACATTCAGTACTTC. It specifies CASSKSMSAKNIQYF.

In its sample, this clonotype was seen many times. This chain uses TRBV4-1 with TRBJ1-5; unclear D gene. The CDR3 sequence is 16 residues long. V was trimmed by 2 bases and J by 5 bases, leaving 16 bases between them. From germline, CDR1 is MGHRA and CDR2 YSYEKL. CDR3 DNA: TGCGCCAGCAGCCAAAATTTGGGAAGAAAGGATCAGCCCCAGCATTTT. This sequence encodes CASSQNLGRKDQPQHF.

The sample holds a few counts of this clonotype. This chain links TRBV7-8 with TRBJ2-7; 13 bases line up with TRBD2. CDR1 is SGHVS and CDR2 is FQNEAQ in the germline V gene. CDR3 length: 15 amino acids. Trimming took 5 bases from V and 4 from J; bases not matched to a gene: 5. The CDR3 loop reads CASSLTSGGWYEQYV. The DNA for the CDR3 is TGTGCCAGCAGCCTGACTAGCGGGGGGTGGTACGAGCAGTACGTC.

This clonotype showed up just once. The chain's CDR3 is CASSLAQYQNEKLFF. The CDR3 nucleotides are TGTGCCAGCAGCTTAGCACAGTACCAAAATGAAAAACTGTTTTTT. This chain links TRBV7-9 with TRBJ1-4, with D hard to call. The length of the CDR3 is 15 residues. Germline CDR1 and CDR2: SEHNR and FQNEAQ (reference sequence). Trimming stripped 0 bases from V and 5 bases from J, with 10 bases between.

V and J are TRBV28 and TRBJ1-1; D gene ambiguous. Between the trimmed V and J ends, which lost 3 bases and 6 bases, there was a span of 8 bases. This CDR3 contains 12 residues. Germline CDR1 reads MDHEN; CDR2 reads SYDVKM. CDR3 sequence: CASSFSGSEAFF. DNA for the CDR3: TGTGCCAGCAGTTTCTCGGGGTCTGAAGCTTTCTTT.

In its sample, this clonotype was seen a few times. J is TRBJ2-5 and V is TRBV11-2; 12 nucleotides align to TRBD2. The CDR3 is made up of 19 amino acids. Germline assignment: CDR1 SGHAT and CDR2 FQNNGV. After removal of 5 bases from V and 1 base from J, the junction contained 14 bases not matched to a gene. The CDR3 DNA follows: TGTGCCAGCAGCGGAAGGACTAGCGGGGTCTTTCGGACCCAAGAGACCCAGTACTTC. It codes for CASSGRTSGVFRTQETQYF. Full variable domain (remainder filled in from reference TRBV11-2 and TRBJ2-5): EAGVAQSPRYKIIEKRQSVAFWCNPISGHATLYWYQQILGQGPKLLIQFQNNGVVDDSQLPKDRFSAERLKGVDSTLKIQPAKLEDSAVYLCASSGRTSGVFRTQETQYFGPGTRLLVL.

This clonotype was counted only a few times. The V call is TRBV12-3 or TRBV12-4, the J call TRBJ1-4, with unresolved D. V shed 7 bases and J shed 4 bases, with 4 bases lying between them. The CDR3 runs 11 residues. The DNA of the CDR3 is TGTGCCAGCACCCTTAATGAAAAACTGTTTTTT. It is translated as CASTLNEKLFF.

The sample holds many counts of this clonotype. V is TRBV15 and J is TRBJ2-3; 7 bases map to TRBD2. The junction had 7 bases not matched to a gene; V was cut back by 1 base and J by 0 bases. This CDR3 comprises 17 residues. Germline CDR1 LNHNV, CDR2 YYDKDF (reference sequence). CDR3 amino acids: CATSRGASGSSTDTQYF. In DNA, the CDR3 is TGTGCCACCAGCAGAGGAGCTAGCGGATCTAGCACAGATACGCAGTATTTT.

This clonotype was counted a few times. This chain uses TRBV3-1 with TRBJ2-3; tentative D call: TRBD1 (6 bases). Germline V gene sequence: CDR1 LGHDT, CDR2 YNNKEL (reference sequence). Deletions cut 0 bases from V and 4 bases from J, with 17 bases between. The CDR3 has 17 residues. CDR3 loop: CASSQDWSRGIADTQYF. CDR3 in DNA: TGTGCCAGCAGCCAAGATTGGTCCAGGGGTATAGCAGATACGCAGTATTTT.

This clonotype has more than one count but fewer than ten. The genes are TRBV6-5 and TRBJ1-1; possible D gene TRBD1, 5 bases. Trimming took off 0 bases at V and 10 bases at J, with 12 bases between the two ends. The CDR3 has 13 residues. In germline, CDR1 is MNHEY, CDR2 SVGAGI. The CDR3 DNA reads as TGTGCCAGCAGTTACTCTTGGGGGAGAGGAGCTTTCTTT. It codes for CASSYSWGRGAFF.

This clonotype was observed a handful of times. The chain is built from TRBV7-9 and TRBJ2-7; TRBD1 matches at 12 bases. The CDR3 length is 14 residues. Germline CDR1 SEHNR, CDR2 FQNEAQ (reference sequence). V lost 5 bases to trimming and J lost 5 bases; unmatched junction nucleotides: 4. The CDR3: CASSTGQGADEQYV. Written as DNA, the CDR3 is TGTGCCAGCAGCACGGGACAGGGGGCTGACGAGCAGTACGTC.

The J gene is TRBJ1-2, the V gene TRBV7-9; D unresolved. The CDR3 extends over 15 amino acids. Germline CDR1 SEHNR, CDR2 FQNEAQ (reference sequence). CDR3 sequence reads: CASAGVRNFNYGYTF. The DNA of the CDR3 is TGTGCTTCGGCCGGGGTACGCAACTTTAACTATGGCTACACCTTC.

This clonotype was seen only a few times. The V call is TRBV14, the J call TRBJ2-7; the D gene is possibly TRBD2 (6 bases). V was trimmed by 3 bases and J by 7 bases, leaving 13 bases between them. This CDR3 has 13 residues. The germline CDR1 and CDR2 sequences are SGHDN and FVKESK. In DNA, the CDR3 is TGTGCCAGCAGCCAGGGACTTTTAGGGGAGCAGTACGTC. Translating gives CASSQGLLGEQYV.

This clonotype has just a few counts. V usage is TRBV20-1 and J usage is TRBJ2-7; TRBD2 aligns across 13 bases. V was pared by 3 bases and J by 5 bases, with 1 base of the junction left unmatched. The germline gives CDR1 DFQATT, CDR2 SNEGSKA (reference sequence). This CDR3 has 13 amino acids. The CDR3: CSASGLAGDEQYF. CDR3 nucleotides: TGCAGTGCTAGCGGACTAGCGGGAGACGAGCAGTACTTC.

This clonotype was picked up a small number of times. V and J are TRBV27 and TRBJ2-1; no firm D call. This CDR3 spans 10 amino acids. CDR1 is MNHEY and CDR2 is SMNVEV in the germline V gene (reference sequence). V lost 8 bases and J 16 bases, leaving 15 bases between the germline ends. This CDR3 is CASVFDFFFF. Written as DNA, the CDR3 is TGTGCCAGCGTATTTGACTTTTTTTTCTTC.

The J gene is TRBJ2-5, the V gene TRBV9, with TRBD2 identical over 10 bases. Trimming cost V 4 bases and J 5 bases; bases outside gene matches: 11. The germline V gene encodes CDR1 SGDLS and CDR2 YYNGEE. The CDR3 is 16 residues long. CDR3 residues: CASSPSGSAGWETQYF. CDR3 nucleotides: TGTGCCAGCAGCCCTAGCGGGAGTGCCGGGTGGGAGACCCAGTACTTC.

V gene TRBV7-9 combines with J gene TRBJ2-1; D possibly corresponds to TRBD2 (7 bases). Germline loops: CDR1 SEHNR, CDR2 FQNEAQ (reference sequence). This CDR3 comprises 13 residues. Trimming removed 5 bases at V and 9 bases at J, with 14 bases between. The CDR3: CASSVGGDREQFF. CDR3 coding DNA: TGTGCCAGCAGCGTAGGGGGGGACCGTGAGCAGTTCTTC.

This clonotype was observed a handful of times. The genes are TRBV2 and TRBJ2-1; D is possibly TRBD1 (5 bases). V was clipped by 0 bases and J by 6 bases, with 12 bases between them. The germline CDR1 and CDR2 sequences are SNHLY and FYNNEI. This CDR3 region has 15 residues. CDR3 nucleotides: TGTGCCAGCAGTGAAGCAGACAGCCTTACCAATGAGCAGTTCTTC. It encodes CASSEADSLTNEQFF.

This clonotype has at least ten counts. The chain carries TRBV12-3 or TRBV12-4 and TRBJ2-1; the match to TRBD1 covers 7 bases. Trimming removed 3 bases from V and 4 bases from J; junction bases left unmatched: 3. The CDR3 is 14 amino acids. The CDR3 is CASSFLTGYNEQFF. The CDR3 DNA reads TGTGCCAGCAGTTTTCTGACAGGGTACAATGAGCAGTTCTTC.

This clonotype came up many times. V usage is TRBV4-1 and J usage is TRBJ2-5; maybe TRBD2 (6 bases). In germline, CDR1 is MGHRA, CDR2 YSYEKL. V dropped 1 base and J dropped 2 bases, with 11 bases sitting between them. The CDR3 loop spans 15 amino acids. DNA of the CDR3: TGCGCCAGCAGCCAAGGCCCGGGGGTTCAAGAGACCCAGTACTTC. It yields the protein CASSQGPGVQETQYF.

The chain carries TRBV3-1 and TRBJ2-3; 10 bases fit TRBD2. CDR1 is LGHDT, CDR2 YNNKEL, per germline (reference sequence). V trimming: 0 bases; J trimming: 6 bases; junction bases outside the gene matches: 9. The CDR3 runs 17 residues. The CDR3 here is CASSQDKAGGRADTQYF. In DNA, the CDR3 is TGTGCCAGCAGCCAAGATAAAGCGGGGGGGAGGGCTGATACGCAGTATTTT.